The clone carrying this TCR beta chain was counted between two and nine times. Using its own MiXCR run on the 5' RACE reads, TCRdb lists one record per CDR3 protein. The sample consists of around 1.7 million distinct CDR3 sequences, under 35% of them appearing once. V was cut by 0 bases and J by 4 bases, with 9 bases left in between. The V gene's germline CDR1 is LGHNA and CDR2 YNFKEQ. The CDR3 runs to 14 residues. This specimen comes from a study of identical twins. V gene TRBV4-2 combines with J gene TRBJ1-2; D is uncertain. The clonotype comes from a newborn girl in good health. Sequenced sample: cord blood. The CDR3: CASSQEEGSYGYTF. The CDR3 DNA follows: TGTGCCAGCAGCCAAGAAGAGGGCAGCTATGGCTACACCTTC.